This is a list of T cell receptor beta chains from one sample in a study of response to subunit inactivated influenza vaccine. TCRdb reprocessed the RT-PCR reads via MiXCR and lists one record per CDR3 protein. The sample yields hundreds of thousands of distinct CDR3 sequences, over 25% seen once. The material sequenced was CD4+ T cells sorted from PBMCs, taken about 5 days after vaccination. Every receptor here comes from a man aged 50-60 years who received an inactivated influenza vaccine. The CDR3 runs from the conserved cysteine through the conserved F or W. D genes are given only for firm matches. Rows may omit the clone size; those that give it use once, few, many or a size class.

few	TRBV29-1	NA	TRBJ2-5	12	CSAALAQETQYF	TGCAGCGCCGCCTTGGCCCAGGAGACCCAGTACTTC
NA	TRBV28	TRBD2	TRBJ2-5	15	CASSRGLAGQETQYF	TGTGCCAGCAGCCGGGGACTAGCGGGACAAGAGACCCAGTACTTC
few	TRBV10-3	TRBD2	TRBJ2-1	16	CAISEPSGGHYNEQFF	TGTGCCATCAGTGAACCTAGCGGGGGCCACTACAATGAGCAGTTCTTC
once	TRBV5-1	NA	TRBJ2-2	16	CASSLAPGPGTGELFF	TGCGCCAGCAGCTTGGCCCCGGGACCGGGCACCGGGGAGCTGTTTTTT
few	TRBV27	NA	TRBJ2-3	15	CASSFYGDFTDTQYF	TGTGCCAGCAGTTTTTATGGGGACTTCACAGATACGCAGTATTTT
few	TRBV10-3	TRBD1	TRBJ2-1	13	CAIGQGAINEQFF	TGTGCCATCGGGCAGGGGGCTATCAATGAGCAGTTCTTC
NA	TRBV20-1	NA	TRBJ2-3	11	CSAFSPPTQYF	TGCAGTGCTTTTTCCCCCCCAACGCAGTATTTT
NA	TRBV2	NA	TRBJ1-4	14	CASRREAPNEKLFF	TGTGCCAGCAGACGAGAGGCGCCTAATGAAAAACTGTTTTTT
NA	TRBV5-1	NA	TRBJ2-7	13	CASSFDTSYEQYF	TGCGCCAGCAGCTTTGACACCAGCTACGAGCAGTACTTC
few	TRBV5-1	TRBD1	TRBJ2-2	16	CASSTGQEGNTGELFF	TGCGCCAGCAGCACCGGACAGGAAGGAAACACCGGGGAGCTGTTTTTT
NA	TRBV4-1	NA	TRBJ2-5	15	CASSQVGRGQETQYF	TGCGCCAGCAGCCAAGTTGGCAGGGGACAAGAGACCCAGTACTTC
NA	TRBV20-1	NA	TRBJ2-1	15	CSALSGAPLDNEQFF	TGCAGTGCTCTTTCGGGAGCCCCTCTTGACAATGAGCAGTTCTTC
NA	TRBV3-1	NA	TRBJ2-5	15	CASSQAVGYQETQYF	TGTGCCAGCAGCCAAGCCGTAGGGTACCAAGAGACCCAGTACTTC
NA	TRBV20-1	NA	TRBJ2-2	16	CSARDQGSLHPGELFF	TGCAGTGCTAGGGATCAGGGGAGTCTCCATCCCGGGGAGCTGTTTTTT
NA	TRBV4-2	NA	TRBJ1-5	13	CASSQDFFQPQHF	TGTGCCAGCAGCCAAGATTTTTTTCAGCCCCAGCATTTT
many	TRBV12-3/TRBV12-4	TRBD1	TRBJ1-1	13	CASSRDRISEAFF	TGTGCCAGCAGCCGGGACAGGATTTCTGAAGCTTTCTTT
NA	TRBV5-5	TRBD2	TRBJ2-5	16	CPSSLAGTSGVGTQYF	TGTCCCAGCAGCTTAGCCGGGACTAGCGGTGTAGGGACCCAGTACTTC
few	TRBV20-1	NA	TRBJ2-1	16	CSARDPGGQAYNEQFF	TGCAGTGCTAGAGATCCCGGGGGGCAGGCCTACAATGAGCAGTTCTTC
few	TRBV7-2	NA	TRBJ1-3	15	CASSPGQRGGNTIYF	TGTGCCAGCAGCCCCGGACAGAGGGGTGGAAACACCATATATTTT
few	TRBV7-2	NA	TRBJ2-5	14	CASSLGQLAEAQYF	TGTGCCAGCAGCTTGGGGCAGCTCGCTGAGGCCCAGTACTTC
NA	TRBV6-1	TRBD1	TRBJ2-7	16	CASSSIPDRVSYEQYF	TGTGCCAGCAGCTCCATCCCGGACAGGGTCTCCTACGAGCAGTACTTC
NA	TRBV7-2	NA	TRBJ1-3	14	CASSLRGTGNTIYF	TGTGCCAGCAGCTTACGGGGTACTGGAAACACCATATATTTT
NA	TRBV5-5	NA	TRBJ2-7	13	CASSFWGAYEQYF	TGTGCCAGCAGCTTTTGGGGAGCCTACGAGCAGTACTTC
once	TRBV19	NA	TRBJ1-1	15	CASSLWTDMNTEAFF	TGTGCCAGTAGTCTGTGGACAGACATGAACACTGAAGCTTTCTTT
NA	TRBV3-1	NA	TRBJ2-5	14	CASSQGEDQGTQYF	TGTGCCAGCAGCCAAGGCGAGGACCAAGGGACCCAGTACTTC
NA	TRBV11-2	NA	TRBJ2-2	16	CASSRRGRHPPGELFF	TGTGCCAGCAGTCGTCGGGGACGACACCCCCCCGGGGAGCTGTTTTTT
NA	TRBV20-1	NA	TRBJ1-5	15	CSAKASGTHNQPQHF	TGCAGTGCCAAGGCTTCCGGGACACATAATCAGCCCCAGCATTTT
NA	TRBV6-5	TRBD2	TRBJ2-1	15	CASRLAGVRGNEQFF	TGTGCCAGCAGGTTAGCGGGAGTCAGAGGCAATGAGCAGTTCTTC